This is a list of T cell receptor beta chains from one sample in a study of tumor and adjacent non-tumor tissue in lung cancer. TCRdb reanalysed the multiplex PCR reads using MiXCR and keeps one entry per CDR3 protein. The sample lists about 110,000 distinct CDR3 sequences, over 75% occurring once. The sequenced sample was lung tumor tissue. The receptors derive from a man in his 70s with non-small cell lung cancer. CDR3s include the opening cysteine and the closing phenylalanine or tryptophan. D genes are given only for firm matches. Clone size is given for some rows only: seen once, a few or many times, or a class if the clone is expanded.

V gene	D gene	clone size	J gene	CDR3 DNA	CDR3 protein
TRBV4-2	TRBD1	.	TRBJ1-4	TGTACCAGCAGCCAAGCCAGACAGGGCTTTAATGAAAAACTGTTTTTT	CTSSQARQGFNEKLFF
TRBV2	.	once	TRBJ1-4	TGTGCCAGCACAACAGGGACGTCATGTGATGAAAATCTGTTTTTT	CASTTGTSCDENLFF
TRBV4-1	.	.	TRBJ1-4	TGCGCCGGCAGCCAAGTACGAGGGCAGGATAGTGAAAAACTGTTTTTT	CAGSQVRGQDSEKLFF
TRBV4-1	.	.	TRBJ2-3	TGCGACAGCAGCCAAGAATTCGGCACCGACGCAAGCACAGATACGCAGTATTTC	CDSSQEFGTDASTDTQYF
TRBV11-2	TRBD2	once	TRBJ2-2	TGTGCCAGCAGCTCGACTAGCGGGACGGCCGGGGAGCTGTTTTTT	CASSSTSGTAGELFF
TRBV29-1	.	once	TRBJ2-2	TGCAGTGCTGACGTAGCTGGGGCACCGGGGAGCTGTTTT	CSADVAGAPGSCF
TRBV4-3	.	.	TRBJ2-1	TGCGCCAGTAGCCAAGATTTAGGGGCTGGGAATGAGCACTTCTTC	CASSQDLGAGNEHFF
TRBV6-6	.	.	TRBJ1-5	TGTGTCAGCAGCACCCGGATGTATAGTAATCAGCCCCAGCATTTT	CVSSTRMYSNQPQHF
TRBV6-5	.	.	TRBJ1-6	TGTGCCAGCAGTTATTCCGACAGTATAAAATCACCCCTCCACTTT	CASSYSDSIKSPLHF
TRBV12-3/TRBV12-4	.	once	TRBJ2-7	TGTGCCATCAGCCGAGGACAGCACGAGGAGTACTTC	CAISRGQHEEYF
TRBV6-5	.	.	TRBJ1-2	TGTGCCAGGAGTGCTACAGGGATGGACGCTTATGACAACACCTTC	CARSATGMDAYDNTF
TRBV11-3	.	.	TRBJ2-1	TGCGCCACCAGCTTAGATCACACGGGGGGCAGGGGTGAGCAGTTCTTC	CATSLDHTGGRGEQFF
TRBV11-2	.	.	TRBJ1-2	TGTGCCAACAGCATGGGGCCGGCTGATGGCTACACCTTC	CANSMGPADGYTF
TRBV6-2/TRBV6-3	TRBD2	.	TRBJ2-2	TGTGTCAGTAATCCCCTCCTTGGACTAGCGGAGAACACCGGGGAGCTGTTTTTT	CVSNPLLGLAENTGELFF
TRBV20-1	.	many	TRBJ1-6	TGCAGTGCTAGATTCACTTATAACTCACCCCTCCACTTT	CSARFTYNSPLHF
TRBV11-2	.	.	TRBJ2-3	TGTGCCACGTCTGGTCGGGGTACAGATACGCGGTATTTT	CATSGRGTDTRYF